This TCR beta chain was profiled in a study of type 1 regulatory T cells. Study background: T-allo10 is an in vitro-generated, Tr1-enriched CD4 T cell product specific for alloantigen.

Worth noting for this clonotype: Its antigen is currently unknown.

TCRdb reprocessed the reads with MiXCR, giving one entry per CDR3 protein. This sample carries roughly 71,000 distinct CDR3 sequences, approximately 64% of them seen once, and the ten largest clones take 6.5% to 8.5%. The graft donor-derived T-allo10 cells reportedly recognize host alloantigens, are anergic, and suppress alloantigen-specifically. The clonotype comes from a human donor in good health. Sequencing used cultured T cells, either the whole culture or a sorted T cell fraction (not recorded which). Subset denoted: Tr1-enriched cell product generated in vitro against host alloantigens.

The CDR3 DNA sequence: TGCAGTGCCGAGATAGCAGATACGCAGTATTTT. Amino acids: CSAEIADTQYF. This chain joins TRBV20-1 and TRBJ2-3, with D unresolved. V was pared by 6 bases and J by 4 bases, with 8 bases between. Per the germline V gene, CDR1 is DFQATT and CDR2 is SNEGSKA (reference sequence). The CDR3 spans 11 residues.